The rows below give T cell receptor beta chains drawn from one sample of a study of Graves' ophthalmopathy and Graves' hyperthyroidism. Via MiXCR, TCRdb re-called the multiplex PCR reads, giving one row per CDR3 protein. In the table there are over 500,000 distinct CDR3 sequences, 20% to 25% of which are singletons. Sequenced material: peripheral blood. These receptors all come from a young woman with stable Graves' hyperthyroidism. Some clones in this sample may be carry-over from other donors' samples. The conserved cysteine and the conserved F or W are not part of the CDR3 here. Each record gives: V gene, J gene, CDR3 protein.

TRBV5-1	TRBJ1-2	ASSPGTSANYGYT
TRBV12-3/TRBV12-4	TRBJ2-7	ASSDSGRHSYEQY
TRBV7-2	TRBJ2-7	ASRYTGQGVYEQY
TRBV12-3/TRBV12-4	TRBJ1-1	ASTSPGQTEAF
TRBV10-3	TRBJ1-1	AILTLGVNRGTEAF
TRBV6-2/TRBV6-3	TRBJ1-2	ASSQGILYGYT
TRBV12-3/TRBV12-4	TRBJ2-5	ASSTGQKETQY
TRBV6-1	TRBJ2-7	ASSEGTGRHEQY
TRBV19	TRBJ2-7	ASSPGQVTYEQY
TRBV15	TRBJ1-2	ATSVRQEGVGGYT
TRBV5-6	TRBJ1-2	ASSLWDRGYT
TRBV30	TRBJ1-1	AWSVRVGETEAF
TRBV20-1	TRBJ2-5	SEKGQLGTQY
TRBV6-1	TRBJ2-5	ASRTGGAEETQY
TRBV28	TRBJ1-5	ASSGRDRNQPQH
TRBV12-5	TRBJ1-1	ASGFNGDTEAF
TRBV3-1	TRBJ1-2	ASSHRTGDGYT
TRBV4-1	TRBJ2-7	ASSQDPGLGAEQY
TRBV12-3/TRBV12-4	TRBJ2-2	ASSSLAGGPTGELF
TRBV6-5	TRBJ1-1	ASSYSRGRIGFGAF
TRBV6-5	TRBJ2-7	ASSYSKGTGAYEQY
TRBV28	TRBJ1-5	ASSLSLGHQPQH
TRBV7-9	TRBJ1-2	ASSPGAFNYGYT
TRBV27	TRBJ2-7	ATYYEQY
TRBV10-1	TRBJ1-1	ASRVGVNTEAF
TRBV30	TRBJ2-5	AWSRGSTQETQY
TRBV10-2	TRBJ1-2	ASSLRQGGVFGGYT
TRBV6-1	TRBJ2-7	ASYRTGSSYEQY
TRBV10-3	TRBJ1-3	AISKQGIRGNTIY
TRBV6-5	TRBJ2-7	ASSYSELGEQY
TRBV20-1	TRBJ2-7	SAPGMGQGEHEQY
TRBV12-5	TRBJ2-6	ASGIRERANVLT
TRBV13	TRBJ1-6	ASSTAPGDGSPLH
TRBV12-3/TRBV12-4	TRBJ2-5	ASSLLARETQY
TRBV6-1	TRBJ1-6	ASTKVGTGVSPLH
TRBV3-1	TRBJ1-1	ASSQGPGGTEAF
TRBV7-9	TRBJ1-2	ASSSNRFGYT
TRBV6-2/TRBV6-3	TRBJ1-1	ASMGTGPGEAF
TRBV30	TRBJ2-5	AWSVSGRGETQY
TRBV5-5	TRBJ1-1	ASSLTATTEAF
TRBV5-5	TRBJ1-1	ACLNMNTEAF
TRBV6-2/TRBV6-3	TRBJ1-6	ASSPAKEQEASYNSPLH
TRBV28	TRBJ1-2	ASSFPSVGREDYGYT
TRBV7-2	TRBJ2-5	ASSITGDWQETQY
TRBV18	TRBJ2-5	ASSPPFTEQETQY